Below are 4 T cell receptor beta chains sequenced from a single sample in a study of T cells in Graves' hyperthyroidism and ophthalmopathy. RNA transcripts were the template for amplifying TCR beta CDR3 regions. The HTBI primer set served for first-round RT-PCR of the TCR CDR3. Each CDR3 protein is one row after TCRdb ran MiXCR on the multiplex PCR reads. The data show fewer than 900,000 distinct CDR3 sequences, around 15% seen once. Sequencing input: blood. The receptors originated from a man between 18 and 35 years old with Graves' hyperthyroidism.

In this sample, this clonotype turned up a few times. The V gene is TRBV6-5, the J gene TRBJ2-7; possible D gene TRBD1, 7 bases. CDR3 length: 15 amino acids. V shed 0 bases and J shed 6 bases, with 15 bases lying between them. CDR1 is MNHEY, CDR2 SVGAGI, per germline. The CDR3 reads CASSYSGGTVGEQYF. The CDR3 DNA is TGTGCCAGCAGTTACTCCGGCGGGACAGTAGGCGAGCAGTACTTC.

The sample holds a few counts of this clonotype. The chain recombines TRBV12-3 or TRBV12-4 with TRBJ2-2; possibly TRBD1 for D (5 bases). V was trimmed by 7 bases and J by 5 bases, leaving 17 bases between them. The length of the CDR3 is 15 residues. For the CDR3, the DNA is TGTGCCAGCATTAATGGCAGGGTGTCGACCGGGGAGCTGTTTTTT. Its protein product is CASINGRVSTGELFF.

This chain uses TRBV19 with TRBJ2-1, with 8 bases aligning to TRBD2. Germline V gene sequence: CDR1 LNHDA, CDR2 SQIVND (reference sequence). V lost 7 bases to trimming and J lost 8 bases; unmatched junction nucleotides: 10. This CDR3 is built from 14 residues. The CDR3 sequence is CASKKREQRDEQFF. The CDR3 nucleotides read TGTGCCAGTAAGAAGCGGGAGCAGCGAGATGAGCAGTTCTTC. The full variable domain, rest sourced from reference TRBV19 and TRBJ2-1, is DGGITQSPKYLFRKEGQNVTLSCEQNLNHDAMYWYRQDPGQGLRLIYYSQIVNDFQKGDIAEGYSVSREKKESFPLTVTSAQKNPTAFYLCASKKREQRDEQFFGPGTRLTVL.

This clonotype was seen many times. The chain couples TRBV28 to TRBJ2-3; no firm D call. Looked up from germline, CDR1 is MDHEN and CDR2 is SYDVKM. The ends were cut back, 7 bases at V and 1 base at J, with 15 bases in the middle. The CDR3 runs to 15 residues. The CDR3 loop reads CASNPRGLGTDTQYF. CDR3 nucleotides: TGTGCCAGCAACCCTCGAGGCCTAGGCACAGATACGCAGTATTTT. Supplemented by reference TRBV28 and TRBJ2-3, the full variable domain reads DVKVTQSSRYLVKRTGEKVFLECVQDMDHENMFWYRQDPGLGLRLIYFSYDVKMKEKGDIPEGYSVSREKKERFSLILESASTNQTSMYLCASNPRGLGTDTQYFGPGTRLTVL.